Listed below are T cell receptor beta chains from one sample, sequenced in a study of T cell responses to AZD1222 COVID-19 vaccine. Using immunoSEQ multiplex PCR, the repertoire was profiled, and TCRdb retains in-frame clones only, with some absent. The sample includes about 140,000 clones, 88% of them seen just once. The input for sequencing was peripheral blood, taken on day 0 of AZD1222 vaccination. The receptors here all came from an adult in good health. Both conserved end residues are part of each CDR3. The D gene is left open where the match is weak. The size of a clone is reported for some rows only, either as once, few or many, or as a class for expanded clones.

V gene	clone size	J gene	D gene	CDR3 protein	CDR3 DNA
TRBV19	NA	TRBJ1-3	NA	CASWGMGFGSGNTIYF	TGTGCCAGTTGGGGAATGGGCTTCGGCTCAGGAAACACCATATATTTT
TRBV6-2/TRBV6-3	NA	TRBJ1-5	NA	CASSARLNQPQHF	TGTGCCAGCAGCGCACGCCTCAATCAGCCCCAGCATTTT
TRBV27	once	TRBJ2-2	NA	CALVGNTGELFF	TGTGCCCTAGTGGGTAACACCGGGGAGCTGTTTTTT
TRBV5-1	NA	TRBJ2-2	TRBD2	CASSWGTSGNTGELFF	TGCGCCAGCAGCTGGGGGACTAGCGGTAACACCGGGGAGCTGTTTTTT
TRBV7-2	NA	TRBJ1-2	TRBD1	CASSLAGQEFYGYTF	TGTGCCAGCAGCTTAGCGGGACAGGAATTCTATGGCTACACCTTC
TRBV6-5	NA	TRBJ2-7	TRBD2	CASSRGTSGNEQYF	TGTGCCAGCAGCCGAGGGACTAGCGGTAACGAGCAGTACTTC
TRBV5-1	once	TRBJ1-5	TRBD1	CASSLEPGGAGQPQHF	TGCGCCAGCAGCTTGGAACCAGGGGGCGCGGGTCAGCCCCAGCATTTT
TRBV5-5	NA	TRBJ2-7	NA	CASSLVSLVYEQYF	TGTGCCAGCAGCTTGGTGAGCCTAGTCTACGAGCAGTACTTC
TRBV18	NA	TRBJ2-5	TRBD2	CASSLGTSLKTQYF	TGTGCCAGCTCTCTCGGGACTAGCTTGAAGACCCAGTACTTC
TRBV29-1	NA	TRBJ2-3	TRBD2	CSVDWTSISASTDTQYF	TGCAGCGTCGACTGGACTAGCATATCCGCTAGCACAGATACGCAGTATTTT
TRBV30	NA	TRBJ1-1	NA	CAWSRLNTEAFF	TGTGCCTGGAGCAGGTTGAACACTGAAGCTTTCTTT
TRBV7-8	NA	TRBJ1-3	NA	CASSLGARAGNTIYF	TGTGCCAGCAGCTTAGGCGCCAGGGCTGGAAACACCATATATTTT
TRBV5-1	NA	TRBJ2-3	NA	CASSLGGEDTQYF	TGCGCCAGCAGCCTGGGCGGGGAAGATACGCAGTATTTT
TRBV19	NA	TRBJ2-2	NA	CASSIQGTGELFF	TGTGCCAGTAGTATCCAGGGGACCGGGGAGCTGTTTTTT
TRBV27	NA	TRBJ1-2	TRBD1	CASSLRGGNDGYTF	TGTGCCAGCAGTTTGAGAGGGGGCAACGATGGCTACACCTTC
TRBV18	NA	TRBJ2-2	NA	CASSPMEQKNTGELFF	TGTGCCAGCTCACCAATGGAACAGAAAAACACCGGGGAGCTGTTTTTT
TRBV19	NA	TRBJ2-7	NA	CASSRDFYGEQYF	TGTGCCAGTTCCAGGGACTTCTACGGCGAGCAGTACTTC
TRBV7-3	NA	TRBJ2-2	TRBD2	CASSLRLAGAGELFF	TGTGCCAGCAGCTTAAGGCTAGCGGGAGCCGGGGAGCTGTTTTTT
TRBV18	once	TRBJ2-3	TRBD1	CASSPETGRAQYF	TGTGCCAGCTCACCAGAGACAGGGCGGGCGCAGTATTTT
TRBV30	NA	TRBJ1-1	TRBD1	CAWSRVPRGRETEAFF	TGTGCCTGGAGTCGGGTACCTAGGGGGCGCGAAACTGAAGCTTTCTTT
TRBV30	NA	TRBJ1-5	NA	CAFERGARQPQHF	TGTGCCTTTGAGAGGGGGGCAAGGCAGCCCCAGCATTTT
TRBV3-1/TRBV3-2	NA	TRBJ2-7	NA	CASSYGTHYEQYF	TGTGCCAGCAGCTACGGGACACACTACGAGCAGTACTTC
TRBV27	NA	TRBJ2-7	NA	CASSLPGLGNEQYF	TGTGCCAGCAGTTTGCCAGGCCTCGGCAACGAGCAGTACTTC
TRBV9	NA	TRBJ1-6	TRBD1	CASSTGQPGEPLHF	TGTGCCAGCAGTACGGGACAGCCGGGGGAACCCCTCCACTTT
TRBV5-6	few	TRBJ2-7	NA	CASSLGDPYEQYF	TGTGCCAGCAGCTTGGGGGACCCCTACGAGCAGTACTTC
TRBV20-1	NA	TRBJ1-3	NA	CSASVVSGNTIYF	TGCAGTGCTAGTGTGGTTTCTGGAAACACCATATATTTT
TRBV27	NA	TRBJ2-7	NA	CASSSVLWAYEQYF	TGTGCCAGCAGTTCTGTCTTATGGGCCTACGAGCAGTACTTC
TRBV5-8	NA	TRBJ1-1	TRBD1	CASSVWTGVGNTEAFF	TGTGCCAGCAGCGTATGGACAGGGGTAGGGAACACTGAAGCTTTCTTT
TRBV6-2/TRBV6-3	NA	TRBJ1-1	NA	CASSYPPGGVVNTEAFF	TGTGCCAGCAGTTACCCCCCCGGCGGGGTGGTGAACACTGAAGCTTTCTTT
TRBV11-3	NA	TRBJ2-1	NA	CASSLGASTSNEQFF	TGTGCCAGCAGCTTAGGTGCTAGCACGAGCAATGAGCAGTTCTTC
TRBV3-1/TRBV3-2	NA	TRBJ1-4	NA	CASSHPLSQLFF	TGTGCCAGCAGCCACCCACTTTCTCAACTGTTTTTT
TRBV6-6	NA	TRBJ2-6	NA	CASSPHRFRGNSGANVLTF	TGTGCCAGCAGTCCTCACCGGTTTAGGGGGAACTCTGGGGCCAACGTCCTGACTTTC
TRBV6-5	NA	TRBJ1-5	NA	CASRGDRAYNQPQHF	TGTGCCAGCAGAGGGGACCGAGCCTACAATCAGCCCCAGCATTTT
TRBV10-3	NA	TRBJ2-7	NA	CAISDTTGNYEQYF	TGTGCCATCAGTGACACAACAGGGAACTATGAGCAGTACTTC
TRBV25-1	NA	TRBJ1-1	NA	CASSDPGRLNTEAFF	TGTGCCAGCAGTGACCCAGGACGATTGAACACTGAAGCTTTCTTT
TRBV7-9	NA	TRBJ1-6	TRBD1	CASRGQGADYNSPLHF	TGTGCCAGCAGGGGACAGGGGGCTGATTATAATTCACCCCTCCACTTT
TRBV3-1/TRBV3-2	NA	TRBJ1-1	NA	CASSQGQGSEAFF	TGTGCCAGCAGCCAAGGGCAGGGTTCTGAAGCTTTCTTT
TRBV19	NA	TRBJ2-7	TRBD2	CASSIAGGSGTSGSYEQYF	TGTGCCAGTAGTATAGCCGGGGGATCCGGGACTAGCGGGAGTTACGAGCAGTACTTC
TRBV7-8	NA	TRBJ1-3	NA	CASSLALRGGSGNTIYF	TGTGCCAGCAGCTTAGCGCTTAGGGGAGGGTCTGGAAACACCATATATTTT
TRBV11-3	NA	TRBJ2-3	TRBD1	CASSPRTGVGADTQYF	TGTGCCAGCAGCCCCCGGACAGGGGTAGGGGCAGATACGCAGTATTTT
TRBV16	NA	TRBJ2-2	TRBD2	CASSQSSGSVSGELFF	TGTGCCAGCAGCCAATCGAGCGGGAGTGTCAGCGGGGAGCTGTTTTTT
TRBV6-2/TRBV6-3	NA	TRBJ2-3	TRBD2	CASSQGLAGVGYF	TGTGCCAGCAGTCAGGGACTAGCGGGAGTCGGGTATTTT
TRBV5-1	NA	TRBJ2-1	TRBD2	CASQGGVGGFMDEQFF	TGCGCCAGCCAAGGAGGGGTCGGGGGGTTTATGGATGAGCAGTTCTTC
TRBV5-4	NA	TRBJ2-7	NA	CASSLNSWGEQYF	TGTGCCAGCAGCTTGAACTCCTGGGGGGAGCAGTACTTC
TRBV10-3	NA	TRBJ1-5	NA	CAIKGGGDQPQHF	TGTGCCATCAAAGGGGGAGGAGATCAGCCCCAGCATTTT
TRBV27	NA	TRBJ1-5	TRBD1	CASSLQGGAQPQHF	TGTGCCAGCAGTCTACAGGGGGGGGCTCAGCCCCAGCATTTT
TRBV11-3	NA	TRBJ1-2	NA	CASSLSSYTF	TGTGCCAGCAGCTTAAGTAGTTACACCTTC
TRBV7-9	NA	TRBJ2-2	NA	CASTLRVRPNTGELFF	TGTGCCAGCACCCTCAGGGTTCGACCGAACACCGGGGAGCTGTTTTTT
TRBV5-1	few	TRBJ2-2	TRBD2	CASSFGAGGGTGELFF	TGCGCCAGCAGCTTTGGTGCGGGAGGGGGCACCGGGGAGCTGTTTTTT